A selection of T cell receptor beta chains follows, all from one sample in a study of cytotoxic CD8 clonotypes in ibrutinib-treated CLL. Data came from immunoSEQ multiplex PCR; TCRdb stores just in-frame clones and leaves some out. Of about 160,000 clones listed, around nine tenths are singletons. The sequenced sample was PBMCs, obtained at disease progression, from a patient treated with ibrutinib. All receptors come from a human donor with chronic lymphocytic leukemia. CDR3s include the opening cysteine and the closing phenylalanine or tryptophan. The order of the fields is J gene, V gene, clone size, CDR3 protein. A clone size is listed for some rows: how often the clone was seen (once, few, many), or a class if it is expanded.

TRBJ2-7 TRBV5-1 NA CASSIGQGGTGEQYF
TRBJ2-7 TRBV28 NA CASSLFRGQAYEQYF
TRBJ2-1 TRBV4-1 NA CASSPGSSYNEQFF
TRBJ2-1 TRBV9 NA CASSVGTSGEQFF
TRBJ2-7 TRBV21-1 once CASSFQPATSDEQYF
TRBJ1-4 TRBV7-9 NA CASSYTGQKNEKLFF
TRBJ2-4 TRBV15 NA CATSSSGVPLAKNIQYF
TRBJ1-5 TRBV19 few CASRVTGYDQPQHF
TRBJ2-3 TRBV11-2 NA CASSIGTGVSTDTQYF
TRBJ2-7 TRBV5-4 NA CASSWDSSYEQYF
TRBJ1-3 TRBV19 NA CASSIQTGGSGNTIYF
TRBJ1-5 TRBV19 NA CARRTKGHRGYQPQHF
TRBJ2-1 TRBV10-1 medium-sized CASSETGSYNEQFF
TRBJ2-7 TRBV9 few CASSVDAGQGSYEQYF
TRBJ1-1 TRBV10-2 NA CASSEALDRGTEAFF
TRBJ2-5 TRBV6-5 NA CASSYPPVGVETQYF
TRBJ2-7 TRBV5-6 NA CASSDTTATYEQYF
TRBJ2-3 TRBV7-2 NA CASSFPGYSGDTQYF
TRBJ1-1 TRBV6-5 few CASSGSEREAFF
TRBJ2-6 TRBV7-9 NA CASSLRGDSGANVLTF
TRBJ2-1 TRBV2 NA CASRNRGPNEQFF
TRBJ2-5 TRBV27 NA CASSKTSGSIGTQYF
TRBJ1-2 TRBV5-1 NA CASSETLGAGRYYGYTF
TRBJ2-4 TRBV10-3 NA CAISESGGVNIQYF
TRBJ1-1 TRBV30 NA CAWRPGENTEAFF